Below, 22 T cell receptor beta chains from the same sample are listed, as sequenced in a study of blood T cell repertoires in COVID-19. TCRdb's copy holds only in-frame clones and misses some; the assay was immunoSEQ multiplex PCR. The sample has a few hundred thousand clones, more than 85% seen once; the top ten hold 8% to 10%. Sequencing was done on a sample of PBMCs or T cells enriched from blood (not recorded which). These receptors all stem from a man between 40 and 49 years old who had recovered from COVID-19.

The chain joins TRBV30 to TRBJ2-7; TRBD1 aligns across 9 bases. CDR1 and CDR2 from the germline V gene are GTSNPN and SVGIG (reference sequence). The CDR3 extends over 15 amino acids. The V segment lost 2 bases and the J segment 2 bases; nucleotides outside the gene matches: 7. The CDR3 sequence: CAWSPQDRGTYEQYF. As DNA, the CDR3 is TGTGCCTGGAGTCCCCAAGACAGGGGGACCTACGAGCAGTACTTC.

The chain is built from TRBV19 and TRBJ1-4; D ambiguous. The CDR3 runs 13 residues. Per the germline V gene, CDR1 is LNHDA and CDR2 is SQIVND (reference sequence). With 10 bases removed from V and 3 bases from J, the gap between germline ends came to 12 bases. The CDR3 sequence is CATRTDPNEKLFF. CDR3 DNA sequence: TGTGCCACCCGAACAGACCCTAATGAAAAACTGTTTTTT.

This chain joins TRBV5-8 and TRBJ2-1; TRBD1 might be the D (5 bases). The CDR3 is 14 residues long. The germline gives CDR1 SGHTS, CDR2 YDEGEE. V was trimmed by 1 base and J by 5 bases, leaving 10 bases between them. The CDR3 is CASSLFDRNNEQFF. The CDR3 DNA reads as TGTGCCAGCAGCTTGTTCGACAGAAACAATGAGCAGTTCTTC.

The rearrangement joins TRBV5-6 to TRBJ1-2, with D possibly matching TRBD1 (6 bases). The CDR3 is 17 residues long. V lost 4 bases and J 0 bases, leaving 19 bases between the germline ends. CDR1 is SGHDT, CDR2 YYEEEE, per germline. The CDR3 DNA reads as TGTGCCAGCAGCCAAACCCTTACAGGGATGGCTAACTATGGCTACACCTTC. This sequence encodes CASSQTLTGMANYGYTF.

This chain uses TRBV4-1 with TRBJ1-1; possible D gene TRBD1, 6 bases. Germline loops: CDR1 MGHRA, CDR2 YSYEKL. The CDR3 is made up of 16 amino acids. Trimming removed 0 bases from V and 3 bases from J, with 14 bases in between. CDR3 DNA: TGCGCCAGCAGCCAAGACGAGGACAGTCGGGACACTGAAGCTTTCTTT. It is translated as CASSQDEDSRDTEAFF.

The chain links TRBV30 to TRBJ1-1, with D maybe TRBD1 (5 bases). CDR1 is GTSNPN and CDR2 is SVGIG in the germline V gene (reference sequence). This CDR3 region has 17 residues. V was trimmed by 2 bases and J by 0 bases, leaving 19 bases between them. This CDR3 is CAWSLPAGRGMNTEAFF. The CDR3 coding sequence is TGTGCCTGGAGTCTCCCCGCGGGACGGGGGATGAACACTGAAGCTTTCTTT.

This sequence joins TRBV6-1 and TRBJ1-2; D gene uncertain. Germline V gene sequence: CDR1 MNHNS, CDR2 SASEGT. The CDR3 totals 18 residues. The germline V and J ends were trimmed by 2 bases and 6 bases, with 25 bases remaining between them. CDR3 DNA: TGTGCCAGCAGTGAATCGGGGATTACGCCCCTTCCCAAGGATGGCTACACCTTC. Its protein product is CASSESGITPLPKDGYTF.

J is TRBJ2-3 and V is TRBV7-9, with 8 bases aligning to TRBD2. This CDR3 region has 17 residues. Germline CDR1 is SEHNR and CDR2 is FQNEAQ (reference sequence). After removal of 5 bases from V and 2 bases from J, the junction contained 12 bases not matched to a gene. CDR3 sequence: CASSADSGGRFTDTQYF. The CDR3 nucleotides are TGTGCCAGCAGCGCCGATTCGGGGGGGAGGTTCACAGATACGCAGTATTTT.

This clone was counted between two and nine times. This chain uses TRBV7-8 with TRBJ2-7; possible D gene TRBD2, 6 bases. Germline assignment: CDR1 SGHVS and CDR2 FQNEAQ. With 4 bases removed from V and 0 bases from J, the gap between germline ends came to 22 bases. The CDR3 is 18 amino acids. DNA of the CDR3: TGTGCCAGCAGCTCGCTAACTCCGCGGGGCCCCAGCTCCTACGAGCAGTACTTC. Its protein is CASSSLTPRGPSSYEQYF.

The V and J genes are TRBV5-4 and TRBJ2-3; TRBD2 matches 10 bases. CDR1 is SGHNT and CDR2 is YYREEE in the germline V gene (reference sequence). This CDR3 has 16 residues. V shed 2 bases, J shed 8 bases, and the junction held 11 bases outside the gene matches. CDR3 nucleotide sequence: TGTGCCAGCAGCTTAGGGCTAGCGGGAGTATTGGGTACGCAGTATTTT. This codes for CASSLGLAGVLGTQYF.

The V call is TRBV7-2, the J call TRBJ2-7; TRBD2 agrees at 11 bases. The CDR3 sequence is 15 residues long. CDR1 is SGHTA and CDR2 is FQGNSA in the germline V gene. J was trimmed by 6 bases and V by 4 bases; bases with no gene match: 8. CDR3 protein: CASSSRSGRATEQYF. The CDR3 nucleotides read TGTGCCAGCAGCTCCCGTAGCGGGAGGGCGACCGAGCAGTACTTC.

This chain links TRBV7-3 with TRBJ2-3, with D uncertain. The ends were cut back, 4 bases at V and 2 bases at J, with 7 bases in the middle. The CDR3 length is 13 residues. Germline CDR1 is SGHTA and CDR2 is FQGTGA. CDR3 region: CASSSRITDTQYF. DNA for the CDR3: TGTGCCAGCAGCTCTAGAATCACAGATACGCAGTATTTT.

This chain uses TRBV2 with TRBJ2-5, with D possibly TRBD2 on 7 matching bases. This CDR3 has 13 residues. Germline-derived CDR1 and CDR2 are SNHLY and FYNNEI. V was trimmed by 7 bases and J by 2 bases, leaving 11 bases between them. The CDR3 protein is CASTRGLQETQYF. CDR3 coding DNA: TGTGCCAGCACCAGGGGACTACAAGAGACCCAGTACTTC.

The chain has TRBV30 and TRBJ1-2; 7 nucleotides match TRBD1. The J segment lost 0 bases and the V segment lost 7 bases, leaving 8 bases of the junction unmatched. The germline gives CDR1 GTSNPN, CDR2 SVGIG (reference sequence). This CDR3 contains 14 residues. The CDR3 nucleotides read TGTGCCTATTCGGGACAGCGAGCTAACTATGGCTACACCTTC. Its protein product is CAYSGQRANYGYTF.

The chain employs TRBV11-2 and TRBJ1-5; perhaps TRBD1 as D (5 bases). Trimming shortened V by 4 bases and J by 6 bases, and 13 bases separated the two germline ends. Germline V CDR1 and CDR2: SGHAT, FQNNGV. This CDR3 has 14 residues. This chain's CDR3 is CASSYDSSTQPQHF. Here the CDR3 DNA reads TGTGCCAGCAGCTACGACAGTTCGACTCAGCCCCAGCATTTT.

The V and J genes are TRBV27 and TRBJ1-2; a weak D match, TRBD1 (5 bases). CDR1 MNHEY and CDR2 SMNVEV come from the germline V gene (reference sequence). CDR3 length equals 15 residues. V gave up 4 bases and J gave up 5 bases, with 17 bases separating them. CDR3 sequence reads: CASSSRGLLTYGYTF. The CDR3 DNA reads as TGTGCCAGCAGTTCAAGGGGACTTTTAACGTATGGCTACACCTTC.

This clone has only one observation. The J gene is TRBJ2-5, the V gene TRBV11-2, with a tentative D call TRBD1 (6 bases). The CDR3 contains 14 residues. Germline CDR1 and CDR2: SGHAT and FQNNGV. V lost 1 base and J 5 bases, leaving 11 bases between the germline ends. The CDR3 DNA reads TGTGCCAGCAGCTTAGCAGGGGCTTTTGAGACCCAGTACTTC. Protein sequence: CASSLAGAFETQYF.

The V and J genes are TRBV5-1 and TRBJ2-5, with 9 bases lining up with TRBD1. Germline V CDR1 and CDR2: SGHRS, YFSETQ. J lost 4 bases, V lost 5 bases, and 15 bases had no gene match. The CDR3 is 17 residues long. CDR3 sequence (DNA): TGCGCCAGCAGTCATTCCTCCGGGACAGGGATGAGAGAGACCCAGTACTTC. Translated, it gives CASSHSSGTGMRETQYF. Full variable domain (outside the CDR3, taken from reference TRBV5-1 and TRBJ2-5): KAGVTQTPRYLIKTRGQQVTLSCSPISGHRSVSWYQQTPGQGLQFLFEYFSETQRNKGNFPGRFSGRQFSNSRSEMNVSTLELGDSALYLCASSHSSGTGMRETQYFGPGTRLLVL.

This chain uses TRBV30 with TRBJ2-7; possible D gene TRBD1, 6 bases. The CDR3 has 12 residues. Germline V gene lookup returns CDR1 GTSNPN and CDR2 SVGIG (reference sequence). V dropped 2 bases and J dropped 4 bases, with 9 bases sitting between them. CDR3 nucleotides: TGTGCCTGGAGTCTCGGGACATACGAGCAGTACTTC. It translates to CAWSLGTYEQYF.

The chain joins TRBV14 to TRBJ1-2; possibly TRBD1 for D (6 bases). V lost 0 bases and J lost 7, with 12 bases in between. CDR1 is SGHDN and CDR2 is FVKESK in the germline V gene. This CDR3 contains 14 residues. CDR3 coding DNA: TGTGCCAGCAGCCAAGAGGGAGTCAGGGGTGGCTACACCTTC. It is translated as CASSQEGVRGGYTF. Supplemented by reference TRBV14 and TRBJ1-2, the full variable domain reads EAGVTQFPSHSVIEKGQTVTLRCDPISGHDNLYWYRRVMGKEIKFLLHFVKESKQDESGMPNNRFLAERTGGTYSTLKVQPAELEDSGVYFCASSQEGVRGGYTFGSGTRLTVV.

CDR3 DNA: TGTGCCAGCAGCGCTCAAGACATCTCCCCCGGGGAGCTGTTTTTT. Its protein product is CASSAQDISPGELFF. The V and J genes are TRBV3-1 (or the pseudogene TRBV3-2) and TRBJ2-2; D unclear. Germline V gene lookup returns CDR1 LGHDT and CDR2 YNNKEL (reference sequence). The length of the CDR3 is 15 residues. V was cut by 5 bases and J by 6 bases, with 16 bases left in between.

This chain connects TRBV24-1 to TRBJ2-1; 12 bases match TRBD1. J was trimmed by 12 bases and V by 4 bases; bases with no gene match: 12. Germline assignment: CDR1 KGHDR and CDR2 SFDVKD. This CDR3 is built from 16 residues. This chain's CDR3 is CATSDVGQGAAKGQFF. CDR3 DNA sequence: TGTGCCACCAGTGACGTGGGACAGGGGGCGGCTAAGGGGCAGTTCTTC.